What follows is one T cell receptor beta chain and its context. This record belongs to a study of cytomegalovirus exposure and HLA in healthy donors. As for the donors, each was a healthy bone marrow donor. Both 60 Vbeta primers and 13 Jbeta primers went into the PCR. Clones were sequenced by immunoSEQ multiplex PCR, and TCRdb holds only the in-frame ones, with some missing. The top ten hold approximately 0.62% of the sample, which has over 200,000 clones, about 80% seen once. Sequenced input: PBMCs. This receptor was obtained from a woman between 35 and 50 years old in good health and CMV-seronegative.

The CDR3 reads CASSQDLLILDLPPYEQYF. The CDR3 nucleotides read TGCGCCAGCAGCCAAGATCTTTTAATTCTGGACTTGCCGCCCTACGAGCAGTACTTC. This chain links TRBV4-1 with TRBJ2-7, with D maybe TRBD2 (5 bases). CDR3 size: 19 residues. CDR1 is MGHRA, CDR2 YSYEKL, per germline. Trimming stripped 0 bases from V and 2 bases from J, with 23 bases between.